Below, 8 T cell receptor beta chains from the same sample are listed, as sequenced in a study of OX40 agonist ivuxolimab in advanced cancers. Libraries were prepared by immunoSEQ multiplex PCR; TCRdb keeps only in-frame clonotypes and omits some of them. This sample has approximately 68,000 clones, with approximately 81% found just once. The source material was CD4+ or CD8+ T cells sorted from blood, sampled in a trial of the OX40 agonist ivuxolimab. All receptors come from an adult with an advanced solid tumor such as melanoma, head and neck, liver or kidney cancer.

The chain employs TRBV29-1 and TRBJ2-5; TRBD1 matches at 7 bases. The CDR3 spans 18 residues. Unmatched junction bases numbered 20, after V lost 2 bases and J lost 5 bases. The germline CDR1 and CDR2 sequences are SQVTM and ANQGSEA. The CDR3 here is CSVEKGGRVSKNGETQYF. The CDR3 region has the DNA TGCAGCGTTGAAAAAGGGGGCAGGGTATCTAAGAATGGGGAGACCCAGTACTTC.

This clone was observed a few times. The chain carries TRBV4-1 and TRBJ2-6, with TRBD1 matching 9 bases. There are 20 residues in the CDR3. Per the germline V gene, CDR1 is MGHRA and CDR2 is YSYEKL. With 3 bases clipped from V and 2 bases from J, the junction kept 14 bases outside the gene matches. The CDR3 DNA follows: TGCGCCAGCAGCCAGCCCGGACAGGGGACGCTGAAGACTGGGGCCAACGTCCTGACTTTC. This gives the protein CASSQPGQGTLKTGANVLTF.

This chain links TRBV6-5 with TRBJ2-7, with D perhaps TRBD1 (5 bases). Germline CDR1 MNHEY, CDR2 SVGAGI. The CDR3 is 13 amino acids. The V end was cut by 5 bases, the J end by 5 bases, with 13 bases between. CDR3 sequence: CASSRTHRDEQYF. The CDR3 DNA reads TGTGCCAGCAGTAGGACACACCGGGACGAGCAGTACTTC.

The rearrangement uses TRBV7-2 and TRBJ2-2; possibly TRBD2 for D (6 bases). This CDR3 spans 15 amino acids. The V gene's germline CDR1 is SGHTA and CDR2 FQGNSA. V dropped 5 bases and J dropped 3 bases, with 13 bases sitting between them. CDR3 region: CASSLGTLYTGELFF. The CDR3 DNA follows: TGTGCCAGCAGCCTCGGGACTCTATACACCGGGGAGCTGTTTTTT.

The chain couples TRBV6-6 to TRBJ2-5, with D possibly called TRBD1 or TRBD2 (5 bases each). Germline lookup yields CDR1 MNHNY and CDR2 SVGAGI (reference sequence). V lost 5 bases and J 2 bases, leaving 15 bases between the germline ends. This CDR3 comprises 15 residues. The CDR3 spells CASSDYIDRQETQYF. CDR3 DNA sequence: TGTGCCAGCAGTGACTACATAGACAGACAAGAGACCCAGTACTTC.

This chain joins TRBV6-6 and TRBJ1-1; TRBD1 matches at 7 bases. V was clipped by 5 bases and J by 1 base; unmatched bases: 7. Germline V gene sequence: CDR1 MNHNY, CDR2 SVGAGI (reference sequence). The CDR3 runs 15 residues. CDR3: CASSNPTGTNTEAFF. The CDR3 nucleotides are TGTGCCAGCAGTAACCCGACAGGGACGAACACTGAAGCTTTCTTT.

This rearrangement joins TRBV2 to TRBJ2-1; 7 nucleotides align to TRBD2. The CDR3 contains 14 residues. Germline lookup yields CDR1 SNHLY and CDR2 FYNNEI. After removal of 5 bases from V and 2 bases from J, the junction contained 3 bases not matched to a gene. The CDR3 loop is CASSRSGTYNEQFF. The CDR3 nucleotides read TGTGCCAGCAGTCGCAGCGGGACCTACAATGAGCAGTTCTTC.

The chain carries TRBV2 and TRBJ1-4; 10 bases map to TRBD1. V shed 5 bases, J shed 8 bases, and the junction held 5 bases outside the gene matches. The CDR3 runs 14 residues. Per germline, CDR1 SNHLY and CDR2 FYNNEI. CDR3 loop: CASSTDRGREKLFF. CDR3 nucleotides: TGTGCCAGCAGTACGGACAGGGGGAGGGAAAAACTGTTTTTT.